The 2 T cell receptor beta chains reported below all come from one sample, sequenced in a study of T cell changes during pregnancy in multiple sclerosis. Clones were read by immunoSEQ multiplex PCR, and TCRdb kept only the in-frame ones, dropping some. The sample lists 74,000 or so clones; more than 80% were seen once. The material was CD4+ T cells from peripheral blood mononuclear cells, obtained before pregnancy. The receptors shown here come from a female donor with multiple sclerosis, enrolled in a pregnancy study.

The rearrangement uses TRBV28 and TRBJ1-2; D unresolved. The CDR3 covers 14 residues. The ends were cut back, 2 bases at V and 6 bases at J, with 13 bases in the middle. CDR1 and CDR2 (germline): MDHEN, SYDVKM. CDR3 sequence reads: CASSLTPRQDGYTF. CDR3 DNA: TGTGCCAGCAGTTTAACCCCCCGGCAGGATGGCTACACCTTC.

The J gene is TRBJ1-1, the V gene TRBV5-1; 7 bases agree with TRBD1. CDR1 and CDR2 (germline): SGHRS, YFSETQ. This CDR3 spans 16 amino acids. V was clipped by 1 base and J by 11 bases; unmatched bases: 17. The CDR3 sequence: CASSLSKGQPGSHAFF. DNA of the CDR3: TGCGCCAGCAGCTTGTCAAAGGGACAGCCCGGCTCCCATGCTTTCTTT.